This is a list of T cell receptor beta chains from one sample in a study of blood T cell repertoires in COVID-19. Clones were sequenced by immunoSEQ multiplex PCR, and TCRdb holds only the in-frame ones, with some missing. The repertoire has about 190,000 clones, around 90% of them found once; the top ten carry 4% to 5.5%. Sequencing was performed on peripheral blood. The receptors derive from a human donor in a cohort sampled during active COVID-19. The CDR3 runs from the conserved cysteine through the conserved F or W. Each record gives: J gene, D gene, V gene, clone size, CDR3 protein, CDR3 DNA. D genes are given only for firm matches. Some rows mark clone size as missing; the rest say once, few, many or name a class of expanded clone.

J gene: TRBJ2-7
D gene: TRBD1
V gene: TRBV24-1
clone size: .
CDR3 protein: CATEKDREFRGYEQYF
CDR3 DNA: TGTGCCACTGAAAAGGACAGGGAGTTTAGAGGCTACGAGCAGTACTTC

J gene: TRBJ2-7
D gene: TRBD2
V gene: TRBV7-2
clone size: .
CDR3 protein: CASSIYSGNRYEQYF
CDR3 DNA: TGTGCCAGCAGCATCTATAGCGGGAATAGGTACGAGCAGTACTTC

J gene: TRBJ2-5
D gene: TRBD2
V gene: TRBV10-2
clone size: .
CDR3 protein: CASSKEGNSAGGGETQYF
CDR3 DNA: TGCGCCAGCAGCAAGGAGGGAAACAGTGCGGGAGGGGGGGAGACCCAGTACTTC

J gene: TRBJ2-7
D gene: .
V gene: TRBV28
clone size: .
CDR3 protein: CASSPRGGYEQYF
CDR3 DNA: TGTGCCAGCAGTCCACGTGGAGGTTACGAGCAGTACTTC

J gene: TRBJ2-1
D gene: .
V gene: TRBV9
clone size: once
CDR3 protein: CASSPMGAAYNEQFF
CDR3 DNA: TGTGCCAGCAGCCCGATGGGGGCGGCCTACAATGAGCAGTTCTTC

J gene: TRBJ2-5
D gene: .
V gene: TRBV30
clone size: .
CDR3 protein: CAWSPGTKQETQYF
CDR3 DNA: TGTGCCTGGAGTCCCGGGACAAAACAAGAGACCCAGTACTTC

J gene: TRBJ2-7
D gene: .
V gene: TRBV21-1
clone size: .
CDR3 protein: CASSKRDRGRGLGEQYF
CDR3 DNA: TGTGCCAGCAGCAAGAGGGACAGGGGGCGCGGCCTTGGGGAGCAGTACTTC

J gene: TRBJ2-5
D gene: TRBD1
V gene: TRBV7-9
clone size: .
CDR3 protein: CASSLVVGTDETQYF
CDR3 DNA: TGTGCCAGCAGCTTAGTAGTCGGGACAGACGAGACCCAGTACTTC

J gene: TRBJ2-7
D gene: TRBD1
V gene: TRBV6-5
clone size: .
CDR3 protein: CASSYSDRETYEQYF
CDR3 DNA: TGTGCCAGCAGTTACTCGGACAGGGAAACCTACGAGCAGTACTTC

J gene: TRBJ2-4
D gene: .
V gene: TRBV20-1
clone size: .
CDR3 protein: CSASAQGHIQYF
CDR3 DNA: TGCAGTGCTAGTGCCCAGGGGCACATTCAGTACTTC

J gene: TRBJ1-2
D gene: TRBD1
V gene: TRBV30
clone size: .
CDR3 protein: CAWTIIQGASGYTF
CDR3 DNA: TGTGCCTGGACAATAATCCAGGGGGCTAGTGGCTACACCTTC

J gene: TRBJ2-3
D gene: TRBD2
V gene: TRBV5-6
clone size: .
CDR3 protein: CASSSGGRTDTQYF
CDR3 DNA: TGTGCCAGCAGCTCGGGGGGACGGACAGATACGCAGTATTTT

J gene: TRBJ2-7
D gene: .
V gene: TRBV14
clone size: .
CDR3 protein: CASSYTQNYEQYF
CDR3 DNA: TGTGCCAGCAGCTATACACAGAACTACGAGCAGTACTTC

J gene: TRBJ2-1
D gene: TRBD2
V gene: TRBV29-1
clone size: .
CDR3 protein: CSVEKRLADNEQFF
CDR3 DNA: TGCAGCGTTGAGAAGAGACTAGCGGACAATGAGCAGTTCTTC

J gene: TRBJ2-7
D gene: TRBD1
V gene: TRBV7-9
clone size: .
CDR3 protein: CASSLAGGGEQYF
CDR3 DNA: TGTGCCAGCAGCTTAGCAGGGGGCGGTGAGCAGTACTTC

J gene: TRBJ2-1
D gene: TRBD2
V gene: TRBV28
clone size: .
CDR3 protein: CASSLPGGAYEQFF
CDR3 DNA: TGTGCCAGCAGTTTACCGGGAGGGGCTTATGAGCAGTTCTTC

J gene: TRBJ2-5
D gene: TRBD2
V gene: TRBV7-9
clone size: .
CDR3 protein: CASSLTSGGARETQYF
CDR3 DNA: TGTGCCAGCAGCCTGACTAGCGGGGGGGCCCGAGAGACCCAGTACTTC

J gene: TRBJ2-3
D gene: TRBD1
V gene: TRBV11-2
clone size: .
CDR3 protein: CASSERTGSPPALDTQYF
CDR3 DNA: TGTGCCAGCAGCGAACGGACAGGGAGCCCCCCTGCACTAGATACGCAGTATTTT

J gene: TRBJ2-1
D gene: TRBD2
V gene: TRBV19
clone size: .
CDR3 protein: CASSISGGPNEQFF
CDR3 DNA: TGTGCCAGTAGTATTAGCGGGGGTCCCAATGAGCAGTTCTTC

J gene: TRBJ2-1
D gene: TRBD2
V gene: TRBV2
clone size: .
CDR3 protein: CASSGTSYNEQFF
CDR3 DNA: TGTGCCAGCAGTGGGACTAGCTACAATGAGCAGTTCTTC

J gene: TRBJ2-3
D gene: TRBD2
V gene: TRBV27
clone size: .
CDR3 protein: CASSLSARAGGADTQYF
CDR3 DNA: TGTGCCAGCAGTTTATCGGCTCGAGCGGGAGGGGCAGATACGCAGTATTTT

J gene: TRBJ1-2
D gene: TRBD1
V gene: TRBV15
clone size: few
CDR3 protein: CATSREGQGNYGYTF
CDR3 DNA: TGTGCCACCAGCAGAGAGGGACAGGGAAACTATGGCTACACCTTC

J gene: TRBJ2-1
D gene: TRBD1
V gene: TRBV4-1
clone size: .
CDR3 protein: CASRQTGTGGHNEQFF
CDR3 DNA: TGCGCCAGCAGACAAACCGGGACAGGTGGACACAATGAGCAGTTCTTC

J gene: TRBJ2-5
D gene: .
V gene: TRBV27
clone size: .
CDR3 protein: CASSLSYSYQETQYF
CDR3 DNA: TGTGCCAGCAGTTTATCGTACTCGTACCAAGAGACCCAGTACTTC

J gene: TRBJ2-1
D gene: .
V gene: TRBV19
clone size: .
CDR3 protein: CASSTGGLGNEQFF
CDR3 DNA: TGTGCCAGTAGTACCGGGGGGCTAGGCAATGAGCAGTTCTTC

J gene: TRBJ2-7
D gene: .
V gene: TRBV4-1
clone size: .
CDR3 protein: CASSQDSQGGSAQYF
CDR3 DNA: TGCGCCAGCAGCCAAGATAGCCAGGGGGGCTCGGCGCAGTACTTC

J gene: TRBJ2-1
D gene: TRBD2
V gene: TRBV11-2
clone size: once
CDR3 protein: CASSRPTSGYNEQFF
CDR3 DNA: TGTGCCAGCAGCCGGCCCACTAGCGGGTACAATGAGCAGTTCTTC

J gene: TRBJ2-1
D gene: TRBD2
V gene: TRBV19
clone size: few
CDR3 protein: CASSIGTSGTVEQFF
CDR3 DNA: TGTGCCAGTAGTATAGGGACTAGCGGGACAGTTGAGCAGTTCTTC

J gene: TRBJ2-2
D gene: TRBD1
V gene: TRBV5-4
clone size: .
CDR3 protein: CASSLPGTGGIGELFF
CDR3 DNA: TGTGCCAGCAGCTTGCCCGGGACAGGGGGAATCGGGGAGCTGTTTTTT

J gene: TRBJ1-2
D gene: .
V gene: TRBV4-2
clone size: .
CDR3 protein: CASSQSSGISDYGYTF
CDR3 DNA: TGTGCCAGCAGCCAAAGTTCAGGGATAAGTGACTATGGCTACACCTTC

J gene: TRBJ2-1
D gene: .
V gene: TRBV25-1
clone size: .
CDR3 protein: CASRMRTAPYNEQFF
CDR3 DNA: TGTGCCAGCAGAATGCGGACAGCCCCTTACAATGAGCAGTTCTTC

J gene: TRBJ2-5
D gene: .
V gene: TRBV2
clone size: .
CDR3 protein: CASSEFPGVGETQYF
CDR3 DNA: TGTGCCAGCAGTGAATTTCCGGGAGTCGGGGAGACCCAGTACTTC

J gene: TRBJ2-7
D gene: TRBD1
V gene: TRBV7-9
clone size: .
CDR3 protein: CASSLGQGLEQYF
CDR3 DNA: TGTGCCAGCAGCTTAGGACAGGGTCTAGAGCAGTACTTC

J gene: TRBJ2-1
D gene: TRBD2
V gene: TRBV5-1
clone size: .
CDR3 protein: CASSLHSGGASTEQFF
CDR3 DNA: TGCGCCAGCAGCCTACATAGCGGGGGGGCATCCACTGAGCAGTTCTTC

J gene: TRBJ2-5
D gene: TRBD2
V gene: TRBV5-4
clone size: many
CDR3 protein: CASSLLYGGAGETQYF
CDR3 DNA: TGTGCCAGCAGCTTGTTGTACGGGGGGGCCGGGGAGACCCAGTACTTC

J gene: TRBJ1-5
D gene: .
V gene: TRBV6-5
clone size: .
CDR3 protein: CASNPRDSTNQPQHF
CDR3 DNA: TGTGCCAGCAACCCCAGGGACTCAACCAATCAGCCCCAGCATTTT

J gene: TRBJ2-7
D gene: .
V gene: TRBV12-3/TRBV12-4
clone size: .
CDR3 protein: CASSNSYEQYF
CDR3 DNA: TGTGCCAGCAGCAACTCCTACGAGCAGTACTTC

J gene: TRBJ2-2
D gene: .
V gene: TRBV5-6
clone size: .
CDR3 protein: CATSQRTSTGELFF
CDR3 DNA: TGTGCCACCTCACAACGCACATCCACCGGGGAGCTGTTTTTT

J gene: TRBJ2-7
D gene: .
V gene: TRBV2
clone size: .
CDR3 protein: CASSAIRTDRGTYEQYF
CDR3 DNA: TGTGCCAGCAGTGCCATCAGGACAGATCGGGGAACCTACGAGCAGTACTTC

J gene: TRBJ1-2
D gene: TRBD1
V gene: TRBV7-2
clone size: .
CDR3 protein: CASSPGQGYGYTF
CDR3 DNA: TGTGCCAGCAGTCCAGGACAGGGCTATGGCTACACCTTC

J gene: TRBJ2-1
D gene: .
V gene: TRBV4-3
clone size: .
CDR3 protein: CASSPDPSSYNEQFF
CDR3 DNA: TGCGCCAGCAGCCCAGACCCGAGCTCCTACAATGAGCAGTTCTTC

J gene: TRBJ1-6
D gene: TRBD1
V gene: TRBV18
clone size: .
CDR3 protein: CASSKQDRDSPLHF
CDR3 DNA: TGTGCCAGCTCAAAACAGGACAGGGATTCACCCCTCCACTTT

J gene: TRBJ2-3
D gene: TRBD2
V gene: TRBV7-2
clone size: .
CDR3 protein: CASSLTSGASGDTQYF
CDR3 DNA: TGTGCCAGCAGCTTAACTAGCGGGGCGTCGGGGGATACGCAGTATTTT

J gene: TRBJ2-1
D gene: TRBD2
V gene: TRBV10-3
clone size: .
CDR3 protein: CAIRRLAGEYNEQFF
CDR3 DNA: TGTGCCATCAGAAGACTAGCGGGGGAGTACAATGAGCAGTTCTTC

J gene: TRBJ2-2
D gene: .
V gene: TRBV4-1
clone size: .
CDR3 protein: CASSQGRVRGELFF
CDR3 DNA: TGCGCCAGCAGCCAAGGTCGGGTTCGCGGGGAGCTGTTTTTT

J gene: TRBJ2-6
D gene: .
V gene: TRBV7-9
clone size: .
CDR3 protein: CASSWNRPPGANVLTF
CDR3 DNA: TGTGCCAGCAGCTGGAACAGGCCTCCTGGGGCCAACGTCCTGACTTTC

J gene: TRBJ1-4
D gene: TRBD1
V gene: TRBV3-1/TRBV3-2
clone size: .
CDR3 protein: CASSQARGHNEKLFF
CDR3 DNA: TGTGCCAGCAGCCAAGCAAGGGGGCATAATGAAAAACTGTTTTTT

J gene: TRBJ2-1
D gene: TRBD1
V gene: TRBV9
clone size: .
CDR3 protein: CASSPRSTGSYNEQFF
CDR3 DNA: TGTGCCAGCAGCCCCCGTTCGACAGGGTCCTACAATGAGCAGTTCTTC

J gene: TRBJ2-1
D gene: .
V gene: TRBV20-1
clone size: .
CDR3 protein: CSASADDGGQGEQFF
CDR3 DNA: TGCAGTGCTAGTGCAGACGACGGGGGGCAGGGTGAGCAGTTCTTC

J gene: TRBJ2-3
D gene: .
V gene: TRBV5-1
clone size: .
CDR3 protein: CASSLRGASATDTQYF
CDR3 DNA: TGCGCCAGCAGCTTGCGGGGGGCTTCAGCCACAGATACGCAGTATTTT

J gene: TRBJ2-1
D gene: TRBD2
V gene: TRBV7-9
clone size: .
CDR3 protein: CASSTTSGGINEQFF
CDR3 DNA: TGTGCCAGCAGCACAACTAGCGGGGGGATCAATGAGCAGTTCTTC

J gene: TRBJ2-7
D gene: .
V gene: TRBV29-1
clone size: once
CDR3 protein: CSGGQGREQYF
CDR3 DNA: TGCAGCGGGGGCCAGGGCAGAGAGCAGTACTTC

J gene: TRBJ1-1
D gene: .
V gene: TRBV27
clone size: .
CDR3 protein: CASSSSVGTGTEAFF
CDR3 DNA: TGTGCCAGCAGTTCGTCCGTGGGTACGGGGACTGAAGCTTTCTTT

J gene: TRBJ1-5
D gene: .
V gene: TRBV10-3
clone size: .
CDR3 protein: CAISESAGNQPQHF
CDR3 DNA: TGTGCCATCAGTGAGTCGGCGGGGAATCAGCCCCAGCATTTT

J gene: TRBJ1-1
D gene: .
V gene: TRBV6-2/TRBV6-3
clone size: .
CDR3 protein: CASSYRGWNTEAFF
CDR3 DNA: TGTGCCAGCAGTTACCGGGGATGGAACACTGAAGCTTTCTTT

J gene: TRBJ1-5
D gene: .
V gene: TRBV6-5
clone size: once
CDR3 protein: CASSYQPPGSNQPQHF
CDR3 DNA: TGTGCCAGCAGTTACCAGCCCCCGGGGAGCAATCAGCCCCAGCATTTT